This passage covers 13 T cell receptor beta chains from one sample sequenced in a study of blood T cells in healthy people across ages. PCR was performed a second time for 7 to 11 cycles using a sample-barcoded 5' primer and a J-beta primer mix. One entry per CDR3 protein, called by TCRdb with MiXCR from the 5' RACE reads. Seen here are over a million distinct CDR3 sequences, approximately 39% observed once, and the top ten hold roughly 3.7%. Sequenced material: blood. These receptors were collected from a woman between 18 and 29 years old in good health.

This clonotype was detected a few times. The V gene is TRBV20-1, the J gene TRBJ2-2, with D maybe TRBD2 (5 bases). Trimming took off 3 bases at V and 0 bases at J, with 8 bases between the two ends. CDR3 length: 14 amino acids. Germline CDR1 is DFQATT and CDR2 is SNEGSKA (reference sequence). The CDR3 coding sequence is TGCAGTGCTAGTATCGGGGCGAACACCGGGGAGCTGTTTTTT. It codes for CSASIGANTGELFF.

This clonotype was detected many times. This sequence joins TRBV5-5 and TRBJ2-5; unclear D gene. This CDR3 is 12 amino acids long. Between the trimmed V and J ends, which lost 2 bases and 5 bases, there was a span of 7 bases. CDR1 SGHKS and CDR2 YYEKEE come from the germline V gene (reference sequence). The CDR3 nucleotides are TGTGCCAGCAGCTTTCTTGTTGAGACCCAGTACTTC. Translating it yields CASSFLVETQYF.

This rearrangement joins TRBV7-2 to TRBJ2-2; TRBD2 is a possible D gene (6 bases). The V and J ends lost 5 bases and 6 bases respectively, with 13 bases between them. From germline, CDR1 is SGHTA and CDR2 FQGNSA. The CDR3 consists of 14 residues. Here the CDR3 DNA reads TGTGCCAGCAGCAGAACTAGCTTGGCCGGGGAGCTGTTTTTT. As protein: CASSRTSLAGELFF.

The genes are TRBV5-1 and TRBJ2-3; possibly TRBD2 for D (7 bases). The ends were cut back, 10 bases at V and 0 bases at J, with 15 bases in the middle. The CDR3 consists of 14 residues. In germline, CDR1 is SGHRS, CDR2 YFSETQ. The DNA of the CDR3 is TGCGCCTCCCGGGGGGCCTCTAGCACAGATACGCAGTATTTT. As protein: CASRGASSTDTQYF.

The gene calls are TRBV4-2 and TRBJ2-3, with 11 nucleotides matching TRBD2. The ends lost 4 bases at V and 2 bases at J; junction bases unmatched: 5. CDR1 is LGHNA, CDR2 YNFKEQ, per germline. The CDR3 spans 16 residues. CDR3 nucleotide sequence: TGTGCCAGCAGCCTCCTGACTAGCGGGGACACAGATACGCAGTATTTT. Its protein product is CASSLLTSGDTDTQYF.

This clonotype was counted at least ten times. This rearrangement joins TRBV29-1 to TRBJ2-3; D remains ambiguous. V lost 3 bases and J lost 2, with 12 bases in between. The CDR3 spans 14 residues. Germline V gene data show CDR1 as SQVTM and CDR2 as ANQGSEA. The CDR3 spells CSVDGPKVTDTQYF. The CDR3 coding sequence is TGCAGCGTTGACGGGCCGAAAGTCACAGATACGCAGTATTTT.

This chain uses TRBV5-8 with TRBJ1-4; 10 bases are a match to TRBD1. CDR3 length: 15 amino acids. Germline CDR1 is SGHTS and CDR2 is YDEGEE. V gave up 0 bases and J gave up 8 bases; unmatched junction bases: 4. The CDR3 spells CASSLARTGGEKLFF. CDR3 sequence (DNA): TGTGCCAGCAGCTTGGCCCGGACAGGGGGAGAAAAACTGTTTTTT.

The rearrangement uses TRBV9 and TRBJ2-7, with unresolved D. V shed 4 bases and J shed 0 bases, with 17 bases lying between them. This CDR3 spans 16 amino acids. Germline CDR1 reads SGDLS; CDR2 reads YYNGEE. The CDR3 protein is CASSHPAHGTSYEQYF. The CDR3 region has the DNA TGTGCCAGCAGCCACCCAGCTCACGGAACCTCCTACGAGCAGTACTTC. The whole variable domain, filled in from reference TRBV9 and TRBJ2-7, reads DSGVTQTPKHLITATGQRVTLRCSPRSGDLSVYWYQQSLDQGLQFLIQYYNGEERAKGNILERFSAQQFPDLHSELNLSSLELGDSALYFCASSHPAHGTSYEQYFGPGTRLTVT.

The rearrangement links TRBV7-2 to TRBJ2-5, with 11 bases aligning to TRBD2. Per the germline V gene, CDR1 is SGHTA and CDR2 is FQGNSA. This CDR3 contains 16 residues. The ends lost 5 bases at V and 0 bases at J; junction bases unmatched: 5. As DNA, the CDR3 is TGTGCCAGCAGCCCCAGGGGACTAGCGGACCAAGAGACCCAGTACTTC. Protein: CASSPRGLADQETQYF.

J is TRBJ2-5 and V is TRBV9, with 11 bases identical to TRBD1. The germline V gene encodes CDR1 SGDLS and CDR2 YYNGEE. V lost 0 bases and J lost 5; bases outside the gene matches: 6. The CDR3 extends over 16 amino acids. The CDR3 loop reads CASSVEGGTGGETQYF. CDR3 DNA: TGTGCCAGCAGCGTAGAAGGTGGGACAGGGGGGGAGACCCAGTACTTC. The full variable domain, completed using reference TRBV9 and TRBJ2-5, is DSGVTQTPKHLITATGQRVTLRCSPRSGDLSVYWYQQSLDQGLQFLIQYYNGEERAKGNILERFSAQQFPDLHSELNLSSLELGDSALYFCASSVEGGTGGETQYFGPGTRLLVL.

Comment on this clonotype: Relative to the germline gene, one junction end is altered; a read error may explain this. V usage is TRBV2 and J usage is TRBJ2-1, with 13 positions matching TRBD2. Looked up from germline, CDR1 is SNHLY and CDR2 is FYNNEI. The CDR3 has 15 amino acids. The CDR3 region is CASSALAGGMNVQFF. The CDR3 DNA reads TGTGCCAGCAGCGCACTAGCGGGGGGGATGAATGTGCAGTTCTTC.

About this clonotype: At one end, the junction sequence differs from germline, possibly due to a read error. The V and J genes are TRBV5-1 and TRBJ1-6, with TRBD1 identical over 7 bases. This CDR3 has 15 residues. The V gene's germline CDR1 is SGHRS and CDR2 YFSETQ. The CDR3 DNA sequence: TGCGCCAGCAACGGAGGGACAGATGATAATCCACCCCCCCACTTT. Translated: CASNGGTDDNPPPHF. The variable domain in full, with the rest retrieved from reference TRBV5-1 and TRBJ1-6, is KAGVTQTPRYLIKTRGQQVTLSCSPISGHRSVSWYQQTPGQGLQFLFEYFSETQRNKGNFPGRFSGRQFSNSRSEMNVSTLELGDSALYLCASNGGTDDNPPPHFGNGTRLTVT.

Comments on this clonotype: At one end, the junction sequence differs from germline, possibly due to a read error. The rearrangement links TRBV4-1 to TRBJ1-2; D is undetermined. Germline lookup yields CDR1 MGHRA and CDR2 YSYEKL. The CDR3 is 14 residues long. CDR3 in DNA: TGCGCCAGCAGCCAACGATATGGGAACTATGGCTGCACCTTC. It is translated as CASSQRYGNYGCTF.